Shown below are 26 T cell receptor beta chains from a single sample sequenced in a study of quantifying T cell responses using KT2 cells. Study as a whole: RNA was reverse transcribed with TCR alpha and beta constant-region primers.

The cDNA 3' end received a ligated oligonucleotide with a UMI. First-round PCR used 3 to 4 cycles and beta primers RC1.1 and RC1.2 covering TRBC1 and TRBC2. MiXCR, applied by TCRdb to the UMI-ligation and nested PCR reads, yields one record per CDR3 protein. The sample has about 32,000 distinct CDR3 sequences, approximately 7% seen once. The source material was PBMCs spiked with cells of the T cell clone KT2. These receptor sequences come from a human donor.

This clonotype was detected ten times or more. V gene TRBV5-1 combines with J gene TRBJ1-3; the D gene is possibly TRBD1 (5 bases). V was clipped by 7 bases and J by 0 bases, with 11 bases between them. The germline V gene encodes CDR1 SGHRS and CDR2 YFSETQ. This CDR3 comprises 14 residues. The CDR3 protein is CASRRQISGNTIYF. CDR3 DNA sequence: TGCGCCAGCCGAAGACAGATCTCTGGAAACACCATATATTTT. The whole variable domain, remainder taken from reference TRBV5-1 and TRBJ1-3, is KAGVTQTPRYLIKTRGQQVTLSCSPISGHRSVSWYQQTPGQGLQFLFEYFSETQRNKGNFPGRFSGRQFSNSRSEMNVSTLELGDSALYLCASRRQISGNTIYFGEGSWLTVV.

This clonotype was recorded at least ten times. The chain links TRBV7-7 to TRBJ1-1; unclear D gene. Trimming removed 2 bases from V and 3 bases from J, with 4 bases in between. Germline lookup yields CDR1 SSHAT and CDR2 FNYEAQ (reference sequence). This CDR3 region has 12 residues. CDR3 sequence: CASSLMDTEAFF. In DNA, the CDR3 is TGTGCCAGCAGCTTAATGGACACTGAAGCTTTCTTT.

The chain couples TRBV2 to TRBJ2-3; 7 bases agree with TRBD2. Germline V CDR1 and CDR2: SNHLY, FYNNEI. CDR3 length equals 15 residues. Trimming took 7 bases from V and 0 from J; bases not matched to a gene: 7. The CDR3 protein is CASNVYSGSTDTQYF. The CDR3 bases are TGTGCCAGCAACGTTTATAGCGGGAGCACAGATACGCAGTATTTT.

This clonotype was observed many times. The rearrangement joins TRBV20-1 to TRBJ2-3; D remains ambiguous. CDR1 and CDR2 (germline): DFQATT, SNEGSKA (reference sequence). V dropped 3 bases and J dropped 1 base, with 20 bases sitting between them. The CDR3 totals 17 residues. The CDR3 region is CSASPISLVKGTDTQYF. The DNA of the CDR3 is TGCAGTGCTAGCCCTATCTCCCTAGTTAAGGGCACAGATACGCAGTATTTT.

The sample holds a few counts of this clonotype. V gene TRBV27 combines with J gene TRBJ2-7; no clear D. CDR1 is MNHEY, CDR2 SMNVEV, per germline (reference sequence). V shed 2 bases and J shed 5 bases, with 16 bases lying between them. The CDR3 has 15 amino acids. The CDR3 coding sequence is TGTGCCAGCAGTTTAGGGCCAGCCTCCCGCGACGAGCAGTACTTC. Amino acid sequence: CASSLGPASRDEQYF.

This clonotype was seen repeatedly, ten times or more. The V gene is TRBV27, the J gene TRBJ1-6; 7 bases are shared with TRBD1. Trimming removed 4 bases from V and 6 bases from J; junction bases left unmatched: 6. Per the germline V gene, CDR1 is MNHEY and CDR2 is SMNVEV (reference sequence). The CDR3 runs 15 residues. The CDR3: CASSWGQSSNSPLHF. In nucleotides, the CDR3 is TGTGCCAGCAGTTGGGGACAGTCTAGTAATTCACCCCTCCACTTT.

This clonotype was seen a few times. The rearrangement links TRBV6-1 to TRBJ2-1; 8 bases are shared with TRBD1. This CDR3 comprises 16 residues. Trimming removed 6 bases from V and 2 bases from J; junction bases left unmatched: 9. Germline V gives CDR1 MNHNS, CDR2 SASEGT. CDR3 loop: CASRPRGQNTYNEQFF. CDR3 nucleotide sequence: TGTGCCAGCAGGCCCAGGGGGCAGAACACCTACAATGAGCAGTTCTTC.

Ten or more counts support this clonotype. The chain carries TRBV5-1 and TRBJ2-1; possibly TRBD1 or TRBD2 for D (5 bases each). Germline V gene lookup returns CDR1 SGHRS and CDR2 YFSETQ. This CDR3 contains 14 residues. V was cut by 4 bases and J by 7 bases, with 15 bases left in between. CDR3 protein: CASSPQGDWNEQFF. CDR3 nucleotides: TGCGCCAGCAGCCCCCAGGGAGACTGGAATGAGCAGTTCTTC.

The rearrangement joins TRBV20-1 to TRBJ1-5; weak D call: TRBD1 (5 bases). Germline loops: CDR1 DFQATT, CDR2 SNEGSKA (reference sequence). V dropped 6 bases and J dropped 1 base, with 19 bases sitting between them. This CDR3 has 16 amino acids. The CDR3 DNA follows: TGCAGTGCCGGGGGAAGGAGAGGGTTGAGCAATCAGCCCCAGCATTTT. Protein product: CSAGGRRGLSNQPQHF.

The sample holds many counts of this clonotype. The chain has TRBV29-1 and TRBJ2-7; 9 nucleotides match TRBD2. Looked up from germline, CDR1 is SQVTM and CDR2 is ANQGSEA. The CDR3 has 13 residues. V lost 6 bases, J lost 4 bases, and 7 bases stayed unmatched. The CDR3 reads CSVRGGASYEQYF. The CDR3 region has the DNA TGCAGCGTGCGCGGGGGGGCTTCTTACGAGCAGTACTTC.

This clonotype was seen ten or more times. The V call is TRBV6-2 or TRBV6-3, the J call TRBJ2-2; D unresolved. CDR3 length: 14 residues. The V and J ends lost 7 bases and 6 bases respectively, with 15 bases between them. Germline values: CDR1 MNHEY, CDR2 SVGEGT. CDR3 sequence reads: CASTSQVFPGELFF. In nucleotides, the CDR3 is TGTGCCAGCACCTCGCAAGTATTTCCCGGGGAGCTGTTTTTT.

This clonotype was seen more than once but under ten times. The rearrangement links TRBV7-6 to TRBJ2-7; 7 bases align to TRBD1. There are 14 residues in the CDR3. Germline V gives CDR1 SGHVS, CDR2 FNYEAQ. After removal of 1 base from V and 4 bases from J, the junction contained 4 bases not matched to a gene. CDR3 bases: TGTGCCAGCAGCTTAGACAGGGGAACTTACGAGCAGTACTTC. Translating it yields CASSLDRGTYEQYF.

This clonotype appeared a few times. This rearrangement joins TRBV6-2 or TRBV6-3 to TRBJ1-1; 7 bases agree with TRBD1. The CDR3 extends over 13 amino acids. Germline V gene data show CDR1 as MNHEY and CDR2 as SVGEGT. V shed 8 bases, J shed 1 base, and the junction held 4 bases outside the gene matches. DNA for the CDR3: TGTGCCAGCGCGACAGGGTGGAACACTGAAGCTTTCTTT. Translated: CASATGWNTEAFF.

Notes on this clonotype: One base away lies a much larger clone, so this may be a sequencing read error. This rearrangement joins TRBV20-1 to TRBJ1-5; a possible D gene is TRBD1 (5 bases). The CDR3 has 15 residues. The germline CDR1 and CDR2 sequences are DFQATT and SNEGSKA (reference sequence). The V gene lost 3 bases and the J gene lost 6 bases, with 18 bases spanning the gap. CDR3 loop: CSARFGGTGSQPQHF. The CDR3 coding sequence is TGCAGTGCTAGGTTCGGGGGGACGGGCAGTCAGCCCCAGCATTTT.

J is TRBJ2-1 and V is TRBV27; TRBD2 agrees at 13 bases. Trimming removed 5 bases from V and 8 bases from J; junction bases left unmatched: 9. The CDR3 has 16 residues. Germline V gene data show CDR1 as MNHEY and CDR2 as SMNVEV (reference sequence). CDR3 in DNA: TGTGCCAGCAGTCCCAGACTAGCGGGGGGTGGTGATGAGCAGTTCTTC. It translates to CASSPRLAGGGDEQFF.

This clonotype came up a few times. The chain links TRBV20-1 to TRBJ2-1, with 7 nucleotides matching TRBD2. The V segment lost 4 bases and the J segment 5 bases; nucleotides outside the gene matches: 5. The germline CDR1 and CDR2 sequences are DFQATT and SNEGSKA (reference sequence). This CDR3 is 13 amino acids long. Here the CDR3 reads CSATLAENNEQFF. CDR3 in DNA: TGCAGTGCTACCCTAGCGGAGAACAATGAGCAGTTCTTC.

The sample holds many counts of this clonotype. The chain joins TRBV18 to TRBJ1-2; no reliable D call. The CDR3 runs to 15 residues. V lost 0 bases to trimming and J lost 1 base, with 9 bases between them. CDR1 and CDR2 from the germline V gene are KGHSH and LQKENI. CDR3 sequence: CASSPPEQRNYGYTF. CDR3 sequence (DNA): TGTGCCAGCTCACCACCAGAACAGCGTAACTATGGCTACACCTTC.

This clonotype came up many times. The rearrangement joins TRBV12-3 or TRBV12-4 to TRBJ2-5, with 9 bases aligning to TRBD1. The V and J ends lost 7 bases and 6 bases, in that order; junction bases with no gene match: 6. The CDR3 sequence is 13 residues long. The CDR3 here is CASTRQGVQTQYF. The CDR3 DNA sequence: TGTGCCAGCACCCGACAGGGGGTGCAGACCCAGTACTTC.

This clonotype was detected ten times or more. V gene TRBV10-3 combines with J gene TRBJ2-3, with 12 positions matching TRBD2. V was pared by 4 bases and J by 5 bases, with 4 bases of the junction left unmatched. Per germline, CDR1 ENHRY and CDR2 SYGVKD. The CDR3 consists of 15 residues. The DNA of the CDR3 is TGTGCCATCAGTGCCCTAGCGGGGGGGCAAGATACGCAGTATTTT. This translates into CAISALAGGQDTQYF.

This clonotype has at least ten counts. The chain uses TRBV6-5 and TRBJ1-5; 9 bases line up with TRBD1. The junction had 7 bases not matched to a gene; V was cut back by 4 bases and J by 6 bases. The CDR3 is 15 residues long. Germline values: CDR1 MNHEY, CDR2 SVGAGI. The CDR3 DNA reads as TGTGCCAGCAGTTCTCGACAGGGGGGAATTCAGCCCCAGCATTTT. Its translation: CASSSRQGGIQPQHF.

This clonotype occurred many times. This chain joins TRBV12-3 or TRBV12-4 and TRBJ2-5; 7 bases are a match to TRBD2. Trimming removed 5 bases from V and 7 bases from J; junction bases left unmatched: 7. This CDR3 is built from 13 residues. The CDR3 coding sequence is TGTGCCAGCAGTCGAGGGACTACGGGGACCCAGTACTTC. Translation: CASSRGTTGTQYF.

The V call is TRBV2, the J call TRBJ2-5; no reliable D call. The CDR3 has 12 residues. V lost 6 bases and J 5 bases, leaving 10 bases between the germline ends. Looked up from germline, CDR1 is SNHLY and CDR2 is FYNNEI. The CDR3: CASSGFLETQYF. The CDR3 nucleotides are TGTGCCAGCAGCGGCTTCTTGGAGACCCAGTACTTC. Variable domain in full (rest from reference TRBV2 and TRBJ2-5): EPEVTQTPSHQVTQMGQEVILRCVPISNHLYFYWYRQILGQKVEFLVSFYNNEISEKSEIFDDQFSVERPDGSNFTLKIRSTKLEDSAMYFCASSGFLETQYFGPGTRLLVL.

This CDR3 is CASSQEWTDLLGANVLTF. CDR3 coding DNA: TGCGCCAGCAGCCAAGAGTGGACAGACCTCTTGGGGGCCAACGTCCTGACTTTC. The chain carries TRBV4-3 and TRBJ2-6; D is perhaps TRBD1 (6 bases). Per germline, CDR1 LGHNA and CDR2 YSLEER. Deletions cut 0 bases from V and 4 bases from J, with 16 bases between. The CDR3 runs 18 residues.

Worth noting for this clonotype: An end of the junction differs from the germline gene, which may be a read error. The chain links TRBV24-1 to TRBJ2-5; 11 bases are shared with TRBD2. Germline V gene data show CDR1 as KGHDR and CDR2 as SFDVKD. This CDR3 region has 16 residues. CDR3 protein: CATSVAGGGNQETQYF. DNA of the CDR3: TGTGCCACCAGTGTAGCGGGAGGGGGAAACCAGGAGACCCAGTACTTC.

This clonotype was observed many times. The chain is built from TRBV6-2 or TRBV6-3 and TRBJ2-3; 10 positions agree with TRBD2. Germline lookup yields CDR1 MNHEY and CDR2 SVGEGT. The CDR3 covers 14 residues. V trimming: 2 bases; J trimming: 4 bases; junction bases outside the gene matches: 0. CDR3 bases: TGTGCCAGCAGTTACGGGACTAGCGCAGATACGCAGTATTTT. Protein product: CASSYGTSADTQYF.

The V call is TRBV11-2, the J call TRBJ2-7; the D is unclear. V lost 2 bases and J lost 5, with 7 bases in between. This CDR3 is built from 12 residues. Germline V gene data show CDR1 as SGHAT and CDR2 as FQNNGV. CDR3 region: CASSLSPDEQYF. The CDR3, as DNA: TGTGCCAGCAGCTTATCTCCAGACGAGCAGTACTTC. The entire variable domain, with the rest obtained from reference TRBV11-2 and TRBJ2-7, is as follows: EAGVAQSPRYKIIEKRQSVAFWCNPISGHATLYWYQQILGQGPKLLIQFQNNGVVDDSQLPKDRFSAERLKGVDSTLKIQPAKLEDSAVYLCASSLSPDEQYFGPGTRLTVT.